This T cell receptor (beta chain) comes out of a study of T cell repertoires in cytomegalovirus infection. Background on the study: In public TCR beta signatures, there were indications of both CMV infection and matching HLA type. Study-wide results and caveats: CMV carriers with the relevant HLA were identified by cumulative public TCR beta family frequency. HLA-C-restricted CMV clonotypes gave the most frequent clonotype in two of eight donors.

Trimming took 5 bases from V and 1 from J; bases not matched to a gene: 11. This CDR3 has 17 residues. Germline values: CDR1 DFQATT, CDR2 SNEGSKA (reference sequence). Only a few counts were recorded for this clonotype. Antigen: not known. TCRdb reprocessed the reads via MiXCR and lists one record per CDR3 protein. The sample has around 330,000 distinct CDR3 sequences; about a sixth are singletons. The sample comprised PBMCs. The clonotype comes from a human donor in good health (CMV status not recorded). Some clones in this sample may be carry-over from other donors' samples. The V call is TRBV20-1, the J call TRBJ1-5; 10 bases are a match to TRBD1. The CDR3 coding sequence is TGCAGTGCTCACGGGACAGGGGCCCCCTTAAGCAATCAGCCCCAGCATTTT. It translates to CSAHGTGAPLSNQPQHF.